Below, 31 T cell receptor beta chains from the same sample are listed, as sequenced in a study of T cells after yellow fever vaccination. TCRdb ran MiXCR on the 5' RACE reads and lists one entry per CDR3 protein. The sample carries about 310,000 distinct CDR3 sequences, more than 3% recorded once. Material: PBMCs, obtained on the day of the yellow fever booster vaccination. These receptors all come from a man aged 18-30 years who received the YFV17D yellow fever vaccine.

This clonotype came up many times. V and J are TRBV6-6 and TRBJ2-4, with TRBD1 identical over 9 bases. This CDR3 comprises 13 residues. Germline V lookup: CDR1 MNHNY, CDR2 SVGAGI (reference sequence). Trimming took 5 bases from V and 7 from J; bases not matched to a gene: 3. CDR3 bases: TGTGCCAGCAGTAGCGGGACAGGGAACATTCAGTACTTC. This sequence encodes CASSSGTGNIQYF.

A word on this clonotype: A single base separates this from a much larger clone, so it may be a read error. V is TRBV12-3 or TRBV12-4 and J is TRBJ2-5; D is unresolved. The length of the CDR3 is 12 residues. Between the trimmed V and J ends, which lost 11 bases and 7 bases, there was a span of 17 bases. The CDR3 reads CACNLGEATQYF. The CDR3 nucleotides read TGTGCCTGCAACCTTGGGGAAGCGACCCAGTACTTC.

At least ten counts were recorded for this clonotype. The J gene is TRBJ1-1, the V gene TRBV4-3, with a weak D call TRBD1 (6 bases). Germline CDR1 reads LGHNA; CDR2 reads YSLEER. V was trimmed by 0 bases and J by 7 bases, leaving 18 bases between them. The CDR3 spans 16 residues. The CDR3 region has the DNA TGCGCCAGCAGCCAAGATCGGGACTACAGGGAGGATGAAGCTTTCTTT. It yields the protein CASSQDRDYREDEAFF.

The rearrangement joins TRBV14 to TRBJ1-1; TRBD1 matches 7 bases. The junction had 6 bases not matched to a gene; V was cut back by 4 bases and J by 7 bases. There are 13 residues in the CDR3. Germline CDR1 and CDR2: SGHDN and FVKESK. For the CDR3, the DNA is TGTGCCAGCAGCCCGACAGGGTGGGGTGAAGCTTTCTTT. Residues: CASSPTGWGEAFF.

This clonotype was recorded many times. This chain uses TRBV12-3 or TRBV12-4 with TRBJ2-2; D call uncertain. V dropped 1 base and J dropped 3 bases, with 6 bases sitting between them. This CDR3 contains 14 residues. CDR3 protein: CASSLGVYTGELFF. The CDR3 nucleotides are TGTGCCAGCAGTTTAGGAGTGTACACCGGGGAGCTGTTTTTT.

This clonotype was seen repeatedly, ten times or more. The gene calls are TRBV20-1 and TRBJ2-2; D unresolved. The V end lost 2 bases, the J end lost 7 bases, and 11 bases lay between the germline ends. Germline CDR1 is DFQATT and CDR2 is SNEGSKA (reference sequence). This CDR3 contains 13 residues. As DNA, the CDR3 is TGCAGTGCTAGATTGACCGCTAGCGGGGAGCTGTTTTTT. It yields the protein CSARLTASGELFF.

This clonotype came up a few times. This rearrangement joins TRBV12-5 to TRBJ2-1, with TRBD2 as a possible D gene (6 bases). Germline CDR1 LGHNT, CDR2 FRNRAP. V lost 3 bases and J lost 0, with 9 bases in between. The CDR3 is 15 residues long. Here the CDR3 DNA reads TGTGCTAGTGGTTTCTTCGGGGGCTCCTACAATGAGCAGTTCTTC. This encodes CASGFFGGSYNEQFF. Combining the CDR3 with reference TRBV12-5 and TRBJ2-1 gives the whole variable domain DARVTQTPRHKVTEMGQEVTMRCQPILGHNTVFWYRQTMMQGLELLAYFRNRAPLDDSGMPKDRFSAEMPDATLATLKIQPSEPRDSAVYFCASGFFGGSYNEQFFGPGTRLTVL.

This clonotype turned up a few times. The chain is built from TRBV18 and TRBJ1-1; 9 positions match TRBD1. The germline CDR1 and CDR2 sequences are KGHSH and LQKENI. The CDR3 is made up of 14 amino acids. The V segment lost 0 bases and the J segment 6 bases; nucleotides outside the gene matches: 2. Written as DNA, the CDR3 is TGTGCCAGCTCACCACCGAGGACAGGGGCTGAAGCTTTCTTT. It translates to CASSPPRTGAEAFF.

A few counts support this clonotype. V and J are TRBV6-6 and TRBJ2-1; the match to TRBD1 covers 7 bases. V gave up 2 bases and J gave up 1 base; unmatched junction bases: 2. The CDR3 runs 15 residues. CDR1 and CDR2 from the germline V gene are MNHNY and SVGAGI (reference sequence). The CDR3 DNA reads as TGTGCCAGCAGTTACCCGGGACAGTCCTACAATGAGCAGTTCTTC. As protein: CASSYPGQSYNEQFF.

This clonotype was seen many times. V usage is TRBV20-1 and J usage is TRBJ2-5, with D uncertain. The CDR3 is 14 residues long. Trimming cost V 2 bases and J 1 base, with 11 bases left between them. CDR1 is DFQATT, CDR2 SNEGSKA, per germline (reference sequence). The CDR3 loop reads CSARLRTGQETQYF. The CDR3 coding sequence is TGCAGTGCTAGATTAAGGACCGGCCAAGAGACCCAGTACTTC.

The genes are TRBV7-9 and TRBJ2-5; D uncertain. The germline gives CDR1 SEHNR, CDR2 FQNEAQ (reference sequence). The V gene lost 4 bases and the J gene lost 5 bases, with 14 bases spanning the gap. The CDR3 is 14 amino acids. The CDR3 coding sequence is TGTGCCAGCAGCTCTCACCGGCAACGGGAGACCCAGTACTTC. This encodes CASSSHRQRETQYF.

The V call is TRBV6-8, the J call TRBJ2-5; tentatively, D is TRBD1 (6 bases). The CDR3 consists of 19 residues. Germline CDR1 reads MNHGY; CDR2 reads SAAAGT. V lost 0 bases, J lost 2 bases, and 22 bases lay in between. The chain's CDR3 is CASSYSIGFRQDGQETQYF. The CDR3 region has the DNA TGTGCCAGCAGTTACTCGATCGGATTCAGACAGGATGGTCAAGAGACCCAGTACTTC.

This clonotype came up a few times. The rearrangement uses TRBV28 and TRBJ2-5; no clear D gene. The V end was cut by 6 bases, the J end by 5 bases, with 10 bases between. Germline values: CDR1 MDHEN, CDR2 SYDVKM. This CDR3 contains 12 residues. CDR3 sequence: CASRDPLETQYF. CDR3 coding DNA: TGTGCCAGCAGGGATCCTTTGGAGACCCAGTACTTC.

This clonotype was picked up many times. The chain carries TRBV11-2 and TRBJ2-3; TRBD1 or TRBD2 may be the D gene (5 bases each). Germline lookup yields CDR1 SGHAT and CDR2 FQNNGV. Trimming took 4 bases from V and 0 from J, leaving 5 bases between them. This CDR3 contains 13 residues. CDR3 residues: CASSWDSTDTQYF. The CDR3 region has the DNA TGTGCCAGCAGCTGGGACAGCACAGATACGCAGTATTTT. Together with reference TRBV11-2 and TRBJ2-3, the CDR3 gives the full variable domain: EAGVAQSPRYKIIEKRQSVAFWCNPISGHATLYWYQQILGQGPKLLIQFQNNGVVDDSQLPKDRFSAERLKGVDSTLKIQPAKLEDSAVYLCASSWDSTDTQYFGPGTRLTVL.

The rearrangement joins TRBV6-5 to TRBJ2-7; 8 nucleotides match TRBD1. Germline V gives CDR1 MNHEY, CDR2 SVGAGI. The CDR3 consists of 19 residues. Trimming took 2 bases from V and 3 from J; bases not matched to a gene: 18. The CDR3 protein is CASSYTDRGLLKLGYEQYF. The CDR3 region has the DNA TGTGCCAGCAGTTACACCGACAGGGGTCTTTTAAAACTGGGCTACGAGCAGTACTTC.

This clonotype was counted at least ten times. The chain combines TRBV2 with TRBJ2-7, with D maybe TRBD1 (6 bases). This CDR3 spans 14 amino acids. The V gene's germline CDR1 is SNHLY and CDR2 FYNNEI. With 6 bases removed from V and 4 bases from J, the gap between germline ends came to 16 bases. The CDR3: CASSAWTVRYEQYV. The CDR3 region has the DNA TGTGCCAGCAGCGCCTGGACAGTCCGTTACGAGCAGTACGTC.

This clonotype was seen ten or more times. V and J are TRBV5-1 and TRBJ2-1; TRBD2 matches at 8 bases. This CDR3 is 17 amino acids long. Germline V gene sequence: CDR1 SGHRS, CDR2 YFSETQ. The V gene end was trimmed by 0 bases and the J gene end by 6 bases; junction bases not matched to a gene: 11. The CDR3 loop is CASSLAGGAERFNEQFF. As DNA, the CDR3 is TGCGCCAGCAGCTTGGCCGGGGGGGCCGAGCGATTCAATGAGCAGTTCTTC.

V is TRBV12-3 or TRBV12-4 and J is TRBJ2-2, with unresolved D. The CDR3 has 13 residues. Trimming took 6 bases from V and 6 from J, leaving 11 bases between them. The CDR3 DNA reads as TGTGCCAGCAGACCCGGGCAGCCCGGGGAGCTGTTTTTT. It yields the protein CASRPGQPGELFF.

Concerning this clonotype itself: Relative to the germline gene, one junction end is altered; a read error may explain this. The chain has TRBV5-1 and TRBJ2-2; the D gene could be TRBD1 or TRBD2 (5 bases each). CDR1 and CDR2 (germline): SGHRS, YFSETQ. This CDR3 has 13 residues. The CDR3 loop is CASRLVGAGELFF. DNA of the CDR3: TGCGCCAGCAGGTTGGTCGGGGCTGGGGAGCTGTTTTTT.

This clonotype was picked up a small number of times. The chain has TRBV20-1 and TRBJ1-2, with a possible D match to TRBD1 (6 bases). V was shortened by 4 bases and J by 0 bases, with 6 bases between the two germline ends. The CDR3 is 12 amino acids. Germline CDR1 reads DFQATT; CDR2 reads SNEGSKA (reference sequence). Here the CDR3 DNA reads TGCAGTGCTACAGGGGCTAACTATGGCTACACCTTC. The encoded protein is CSATGANYGYTF.

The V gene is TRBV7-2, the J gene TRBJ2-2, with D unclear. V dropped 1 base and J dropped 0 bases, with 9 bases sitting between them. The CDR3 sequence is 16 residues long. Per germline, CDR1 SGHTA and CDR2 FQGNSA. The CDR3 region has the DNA TGTGCCAGCAGCTTAGATAGGATGCCGAACACCGGGGAGCTGTTTTTT. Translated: CASSLDRMPNTGELFF.

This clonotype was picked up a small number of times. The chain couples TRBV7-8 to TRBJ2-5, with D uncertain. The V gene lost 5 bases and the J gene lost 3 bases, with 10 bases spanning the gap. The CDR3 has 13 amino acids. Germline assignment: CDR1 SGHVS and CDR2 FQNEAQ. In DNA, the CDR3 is TGTGCCAGCAGCGCCCGGGTCGAAGAGACCCAGTACTTC. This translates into CASSARVEETQYF.

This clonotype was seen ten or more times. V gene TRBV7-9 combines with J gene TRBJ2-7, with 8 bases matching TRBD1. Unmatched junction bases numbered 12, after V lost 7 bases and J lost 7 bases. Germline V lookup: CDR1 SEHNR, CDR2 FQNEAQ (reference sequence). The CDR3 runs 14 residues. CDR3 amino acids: CASTRTGTPWEQYF. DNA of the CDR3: TGTGCCAGCACCCGGACAGGGACACCTTGGGAGCAGTACTTC.

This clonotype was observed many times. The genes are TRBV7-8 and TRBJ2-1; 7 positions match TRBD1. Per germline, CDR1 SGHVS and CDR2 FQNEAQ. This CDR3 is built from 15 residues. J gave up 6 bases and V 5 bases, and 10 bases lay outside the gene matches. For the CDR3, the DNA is TGTGCCAGCAGCCTACCTTCGACAGGGCTCAATGAGCAGTTCTTC. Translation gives CASSLPSTGLNEQFF. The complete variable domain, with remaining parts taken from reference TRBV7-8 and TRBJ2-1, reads GAGVSQSPRYKVAKRGQDVALRCDPISGHVSLFWYQQALGQGPEFLTYFQNEAQLDKSGLPSDRFFAERPEGSVSTLKIQRTQQEDSAVYLCASSLPSTGLNEQFFGPGTRLTVL.

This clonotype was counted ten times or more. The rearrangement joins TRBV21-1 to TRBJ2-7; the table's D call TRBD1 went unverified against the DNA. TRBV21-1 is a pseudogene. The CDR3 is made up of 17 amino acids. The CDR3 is CARPRDRVLQQYYEQYV. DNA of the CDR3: TGTGCCCGTCCCCGGGACAGGGTTCTACAACAGTACTACGAGCAGTACGTC.

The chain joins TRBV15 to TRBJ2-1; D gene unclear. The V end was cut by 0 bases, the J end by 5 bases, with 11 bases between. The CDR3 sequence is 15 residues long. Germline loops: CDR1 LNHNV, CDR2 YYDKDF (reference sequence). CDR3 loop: CATSRDWARHNEQFF. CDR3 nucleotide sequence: TGTGCCACCAGCAGAGATTGGGCTAGACACAATGAGCAGTTCTTC.

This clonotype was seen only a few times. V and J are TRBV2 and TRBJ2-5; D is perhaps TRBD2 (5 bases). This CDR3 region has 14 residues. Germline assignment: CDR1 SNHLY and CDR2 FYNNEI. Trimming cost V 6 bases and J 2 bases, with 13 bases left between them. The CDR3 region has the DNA TGTGCCAGCAGGATATTGGAGCGGCAAGAGACCCAGTACTTC. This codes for CASRILERQETQYF. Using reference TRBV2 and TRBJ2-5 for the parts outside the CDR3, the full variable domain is EPEVTQTPSHQVTQMGQEVILRCVPISNHLYFYWYRQILGQKVEFLVSFYNNEISEKSEIFDDQFSVERPDGSNFTLKIRSTKLEDSAMYFCASRILERQETQYFGPGTRLLVL.

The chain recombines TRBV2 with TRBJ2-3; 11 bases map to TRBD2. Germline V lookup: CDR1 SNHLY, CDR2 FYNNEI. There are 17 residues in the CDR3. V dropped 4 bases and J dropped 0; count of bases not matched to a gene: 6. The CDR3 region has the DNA TGTGCCAGCAGTGTGTCTAGCGGGGGGACTAGCACAGATACGCAGTATTTT. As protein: CASSVSSGGTSTDTQYF.

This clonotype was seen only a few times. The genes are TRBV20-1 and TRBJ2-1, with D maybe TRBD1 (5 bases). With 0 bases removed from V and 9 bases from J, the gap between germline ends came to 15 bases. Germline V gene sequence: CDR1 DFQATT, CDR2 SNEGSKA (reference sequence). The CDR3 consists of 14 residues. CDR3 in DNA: TGCAGTGCTAGAGATCCAGGGCCCAAAATTGAGCAGTTCTTC. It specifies CSARDPGPKIEQFF.

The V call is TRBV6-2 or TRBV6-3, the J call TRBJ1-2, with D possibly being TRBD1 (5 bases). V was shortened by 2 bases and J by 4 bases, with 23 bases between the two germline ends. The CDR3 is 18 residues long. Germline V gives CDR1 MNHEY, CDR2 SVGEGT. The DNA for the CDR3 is TGTGCCAGCAGTTACAGTCCGGCCTCGGGACGGGACCTCTATGGCTACACCTTC. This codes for CASSYSPASGRDLYGYTF.

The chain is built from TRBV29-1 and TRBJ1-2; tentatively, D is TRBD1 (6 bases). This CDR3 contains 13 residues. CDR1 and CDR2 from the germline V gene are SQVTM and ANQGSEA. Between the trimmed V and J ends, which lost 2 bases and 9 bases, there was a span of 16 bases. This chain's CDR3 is CSVERRQVSSYTF. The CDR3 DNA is TGCAGCGTTGAAAGGAGACAGGTCTCTAGCTACACCTTC. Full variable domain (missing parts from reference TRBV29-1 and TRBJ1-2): SAVISQKPSRDICQRGTSLTIQCQVDSQVTMMFWYRQQPGQSLTLIATANQGSEATYESGFVIDKFPISRPNLTFSTLTVSNMSPEDSSIYLCSVERRQVSSYTFGSGTRLTVV.